Listed here is a single TCR beta chain. Its matching antigen is unknown. This specimen comes from a study of human T cells and chemical hapten exposure. Study observations and caveats: Because they had alopecia, donors may respond immunologically unlike healthy people. Expanded TCRs made up significantly more big CDR3 similarity clusters than controls did.

The time point denotes: pre-sensitization, week 0. Noted treatment: therapeutic diphenylcyclopropenone sensitization with weekly scalp DPC. The J segment lost 4 bases and the V segment lost 0 bases, leaving 6 bases of the junction unmatched. Germline V gene lookup returns CDR1 LNHDA and CDR2 SQIVND (reference sequence). The CDR3 loop spans 16 amino acids. Via MiXCR, TCRdb re-called the RACE reads, giving one row per CDR3 protein. The data show roughly 88,000 distinct CDR3 sequences, 9.6% seen once. The receptor was derived from a woman between 40 and 50 years old with alopecia areata. Some clones in this sample may be carry-over from other donors' samples. The chain couples TRBV19 to TRBJ2-3; 8 bases are a match to TRBD1. The material was whole blood, obtained in connection with sensitization to the hapten diphenylcyclopropenone (DPC). CDR3 bases: TGTGCCAGTAGTATAGAGGGCAGGGGGCCTTCAGATACGCAGTATTTT. This codes for CASSIEGRGPSDTQYF.